Each of the 31 T cell receptor beta chains below was sequenced from the same sample in a study of shared clonotypes between healthy human individuals. Only in-frame clones appear in the TCRdb table, and some are missing; sequencing was by immunoSEQ multiplex PCR. This table has 2.3 million or so clones, 90% to 95% appearing once. Sequenced input: naive CD4+ T cells from PBMCs. The subset is: CD45RA+ positively selected. These receptors were collected from a man aged 18 to 29 in good health. Some clones in this sample may be carry-over from other donors' samples.

The rearrangement joins TRBV6-6 to TRBJ1-5; D not certain. Deletions cut 7 bases from V and 3 bases from J, with 13 bases between. CDR3 size: 14 residues. Germline V CDR1 and CDR2: MNHNY, SVGAGI (reference sequence). The CDR3 nucleotides are TGTGCCAGCACCTACCTAGACACCAATCAGCCCCAGCATTTT. It yields the protein CASTYLDTNQPQHF.

The gene calls are TRBV7-2 and TRBJ2-7; D is unresolved. V gave up 1 base and J gave up 7 bases, with 14 bases separating them. The length of the CDR3 is 14 residues. Germline values: CDR1 SGHTA, CDR2 FQGNSA. The CDR3 loop reads CASSLGVGPREQYF. The CDR3 region has the DNA TGTGCCAGCAGCTTAGGAGTCGGGCCCCGGGAGCAGTACTTC.

Only one count was recorded for this clone. The chain recombines TRBV6-1 with TRBJ2-2, with D possibly TRBD2 on 6 matching bases. Trimming shortened V by 10 bases and J by 2 bases, and 17 bases separated the two germline ends. CDR1 and CDR2 from the germline V gene are MNHNS and SASEGT. CDR3 length: 15 residues. The CDR3 coding sequence is TGTGCCACCCGGATAGAGGGAGGCAACACCGGGGAGCTGTTTTTT. Translation gives CATRIEGGNTGELFF.

V gene TRBV7-9 combines with J gene TRBJ2-1; D call uncertain. The CDR3 is 11 residues long. CDR1 and CDR2 (germline): SEHNR, FQNEAQ (reference sequence). The CDR3 is CATQGYNEQFF. CDR3 bases: TGTGCGACCCAAGGCTACAATGAGCAGTTCTTC.

The DNA of the CDR3 is TGTGCCAGCACGGCGGGACAGGGTTTTGGCTACACCTTC. This codes for CASTAGQGFGYTF. The chain combines TRBV6-5 with TRBJ1-2; 9 bases are a match to TRBD1. CDR1 is MNHEY, CDR2 SVGAGI, per germline. The CDR3 runs 13 residues. J was trimmed by 7 bases and V by 7 bases; bases with no gene match: 7.

The V gene is TRBV6-1, the J gene TRBJ2-1, with 10 bases lining up with TRBD2. Germline V gene sequence: CDR1 MNHNS, CDR2 SASEGT. The J segment lost 10 bases and the V segment lost 10 bases, leaving 10 bases of the junction unmatched. This CDR3 is 13 amino acids long. DNA of the CDR3: TGTGCCATACAGCGGGAGGGGCTAGGGGAGCAGTTCTTC. This codes for CAIQREGLGEQFF.

The chain combines TRBV28 with TRBJ2-7; 7 bases line up with TRBD1. CDR3 length: 16 amino acids. Looked up from germline, CDR1 is MDHEN and CDR2 is SYDVKM. V lost 4 bases and J lost 1; bases outside the gene matches: 10. The DNA for the CDR3 is TGTGCCAGCAGTTCACCGGGACAGAAACCATCCTACGAGCAGTACTTC. It yields the protein CASSSPGQKPSYEQYF.

Concerning this clone itself: Other DNA variants within this sample encode the same CDR3. This chain uses TRBV5-1 with TRBJ1-5; TRBD1 matches 8 bases. This CDR3 has 14 amino acids. Trimming removed 4 bases from V and 4 bases from J; junction bases left unmatched: 4. Germline loops: CDR1 SGHRS, CDR2 YFSETQ. The CDR3 DNA reads TGCGCCAGCAGCCCAGACAGGGGAAATCAGCCCCAGCATTTT. As protein: CASSPDRGNQPQHF. The variable domain in full, with the rest retrieved from reference TRBV5-1 and TRBJ1-5, is KAGVTQTPRYLIKTRGQQVTLSCSPISGHRSVSWYQQTPGQGLQFLFEYFSETQRNKGNFPGRFSGRQFSNSRSEMNVSTLELGDSALYLCASSPDRGNQPQHFGDGTRLSIL.

The chain is built from TRBV28 and TRBJ1-4; a possible D gene is TRBD1 (5 bases). The length of the CDR3 is 14 residues. CDR1 is MDHEN and CDR2 is SYDVKM in the germline V gene. For the CDR3, the DNA is TGTGCGGCGGGGCGAGGGTGGTACGGTGAAAAACTGTTTTTT. Translation: CAAGRGWYGEKLFF.

As to this clone: The same CDR3 can be traced to other DNA sequences in this sample. The genes are TRBV7-9 and TRBJ2-7; TRBD2 agrees at 14 bases. The V segment lost 1 base and the J segment 4 bases; nucleotides outside the gene matches: 0. Germline CDR1 SEHNR, CDR2 FQNEAQ (reference sequence). The CDR3 loop spans 15 amino acids. In nucleotides, the CDR3 is TGTGCCAGCAGCTTAGGACTAGCGGGAGGGTACGAGCAGTACTTC. This gives the protein CASSLGLAGGYEQYF.

The chain employs TRBV5-6 and TRBJ1-5, with D perhaps TRBD1 (5 bases). The germline gives CDR1 SGHDT, CDR2 YYEEEE. Trimming shortened V by 1 base and J by 9 bases, and 8 bases separated the two germline ends. This CDR3 spans 12 amino acids. The CDR3 region is CASSLLGGPQHF. CDR3 in DNA: TGTGCCAGCAGCTTGTTGGGGGGGCCCCAGCATTTT.

Turning to this clone: The same CDR3 is also encoded by other DNA sequences in this sample. The V and J genes are TRBV5-1 and TRBJ1-2; 8 bases fit TRBD1. CDR1 SGHRS and CDR2 YFSETQ come from the germline V gene. The CDR3 is 14 amino acids. With 0 bases clipped from V and 6 bases from J, the junction kept 4 bases outside the gene matches. For the CDR3, the DNA is TGCGCCAGCAGCTTGGGCCAGGGGGCGGATGGCTACACCTTC. Amino acid sequence: CASSLGQGADGYTF.

The gene calls are TRBV7-7 and TRBJ2-5, with D perhaps given as TRBD1 or TRBD2 (5 bases each). V lost 5 bases, J lost 5 bases, and 15 bases lay in between. The CDR3 runs to 14 residues. CDR1 and CDR2 from the germline V gene are SSHAT and FNYEAQ (reference sequence). The CDR3 DNA is TGTGCCAGCAGCCCGGGACCACGGCAGGAGACCCAGTACTTC. The encoded protein is CASSPGPRQETQYF.

The count of this clone is one. The chain couples TRBV6-1 to TRBJ2-3, with 9 bases aligning to TRBD2. The CDR3 is 18 amino acids. The trim removed 0 bases at V and 0 bases at J, leaving 7 bases unmatched. Germline V gene data show CDR1 as MNHNS and CDR2 as SASEGT. Here the CDR3 reads CASSEALTSGGSTDTQYF. CDR3 DNA sequence: TGTGCCAGCAGTGAAGCGCTGACTAGCGGAGGGAGCACAGATACGCAGTATTTT.

About this clone: Other DNA sequences from this sample encode an identical CDR3 as well. The V call is TRBV7-6, the J call TRBJ2-5; D is unresolved. Trimming stripped 4 bases from V and 5 bases from J, with 8 bases between. CDR1 and CDR2 (germline): SGHVS, FNYEAQ. CDR3 length: 12 residues. This CDR3 is CASSSGRETQYF. DNA for the CDR3: TGTGCCAGCAGCTCTGGTCGTGAGACCCAGTACTTC. Full variable domain (missing parts from reference TRBV7-6 and TRBJ2-5): GAGVSQSPRYKVTKRGQDVALRCDPISGHVSLYWYRQALGQGPEFLTYFNYEAQQDKSGLPNDRFSAERPEGSISTLTIQRTEQRDSAMYRCASSSGRETQYFGPGTRLLVL.

The J gene is TRBJ1-2, the V gene TRBV28; 7 bases match TRBD1. Per the germline V gene, CDR1 is MDHEN and CDR2 is SYDVKM. The CDR3 covers 15 residues. J gave up 13 bases and V 6 bases, and 20 bases lay outside the gene matches. The CDR3 region has the DNA TGTGCCAGCAGCCAACGGGGACAGAGGTCTGGCTATCGCACCTTC. Protein sequence: CASSQRGQRSGYRTF.

V gene TRBV4-1 combines with J gene TRBJ2-5, with 8 bases matching TRBD2. Unmatched junction bases numbered 6, after V lost 0 bases and J lost 3 bases. The CDR3 spans 16 residues. Germline V gene data show CDR1 as MGHRA and CDR2 as YSYEKL. CDR3 loop: CASSQERGGREETQYF. The CDR3 DNA reads TGCGCCAGCAGCCAAGAACGGGGGGGAAGGGAAGAGACCCAGTACTTC.

The J gene is TRBJ1-5, the V gene TRBV27, with D possibly being TRBD1 (5 bases). This CDR3 has 15 residues. Germline V lookup: CDR1 MNHEY, CDR2 SMNVEV (reference sequence). V was shortened by 5 bases and J by 4 bases, with 15 bases between the two germline ends. The CDR3 is CASSPGVQGNQPQHF. The CDR3 DNA reads as TGTGCCAGCAGTCCTGGAGTCCAGGGTAATCAGCCCCAGCATTTT.

The rearrangement uses TRBV19 and TRBJ2-7, with 11 positions matching TRBD2. With 1 base clipped from V and 3 bases from J, the junction kept 11 bases outside the gene matches. Germline values: CDR1 LNHDA, CDR2 SQIVND (reference sequence). The CDR3 contains 18 residues. The CDR3 here is CASSIGTSGSGAIYEQYF. The CDR3 bases are TGTGCCAGTAGTATAGGAACTAGCGGGAGCGGTGCGATCTACGAGCAGTACTTC.

V is TRBV6-1 and J is TRBJ2-6; D gene ambiguous. This CDR3 is built from 19 residues. Trimming removed 2 bases at V and 0 bases at J, with 17 bases between. CDR1 and CDR2 from the germline V gene are MNHNS and SASEGT. CDR3 amino acids: CASSEWAVAASSGANVLTF. CDR3 DNA: TGTGCCAGCAGTGAATGGGCGGTGGCAGCGAGCTCTGGGGCCAACGTCCTGACTTTC.

This chain links TRBV29-1 with TRBJ1-2; a possible D gene is TRBD1 (5 bases). Trimming took 7 bases from V and 4 from J, leaving 19 bases between them. The CDR3 runs to 14 residues. The germline V gene encodes CDR1 SQVTM and CDR2 ANQGSEA. The CDR3 bases are TGCAGCGCCGCCGGGGCACCCCTTTCCTATGGCTACACCTTC. Protein: CSAAGAPLSYGYTF.

To note about this clone: Different DNA sequences within this sample yield the same CDR3. This chain joins TRBV9 and TRBJ2-3; D is undetermined. V shed 0 bases and J shed 0 bases, with 8 bases lying between them. The CDR3 runs to 15 residues. CDR1 is SGDLS and CDR2 is YYNGEE in the germline V gene. CDR3 protein: CASSVGASSTDTQYF. DNA of the CDR3: TGTGCCAGCAGCGTAGGAGCGTCTAGCACAGATACGCAGTATTTT.

The chain is built from TRBV21-1 and TRBJ2-3. TRBV21-1 is marked as a pseudogene. The CDR3 spans 16 residues. The CDR3, as DNA: TGTGCCAGCAGCAAAGTAAAAAAGGGCTGCACAGATACGCAGTATTTT. This codes for CASSKVKKGCTDTQYF.

The V and J genes are TRBV7-8 and TRBJ2-7, with 7 bases lining up with TRBD2. CDR1 and CDR2 from the germline V gene are SGHVS and FQNEAQ. Trimming cost V 0 bases and J 2 bases; bases outside gene matches: 4. The CDR3 loop spans 15 amino acids. The CDR3 nucleotides read TGTGCCAGCAGCTTAGCAACTAGCGTCCCCTACGAGCAGTACTTC. It is translated as CASSLATSVPYEQYF.

This chain uses TRBV28 with TRBJ1-2; TRBD1 aligns across 9 bases. CDR1 and CDR2 (germline): MDHEN, SYDVKM. With 7 bases clipped from V and 3 bases from J, the junction kept 18 bases outside the gene matches. The CDR3 spans 18 residues. In DNA, the CDR3 is TGTGCCAGCACCCCTCCTTTAGGTACAGGGGGCTTGGACTATGGCTACACCTTC. Translated: CASTPPLGTGGLDYGYTF.

The chain uses TRBV19 and TRBJ2-1; D may be TRBD1 or TRBD2 (6 bases each). Deletions cut 7 bases from V and 4 bases from J, with 23 bases between. Germline V gene sequence: CDR1 LNHDA, CDR2 SQIVND (reference sequence). This CDR3 region has 17 residues. The CDR3 region has the DNA TGTGCCAGTACCTCTACCTGGGGGGCTGAGGGGTACAATGAGCAGTTCTTC. Its protein product is CASTSTWGAEGYNEQFF.

J is TRBJ2-7 and V is TRBV7-2; D unresolved. The V end lost 3 bases, the J end lost 6 bases, and 15 bases lay between the germline ends. This CDR3 is built from 14 residues. CDR1 is SGHTA, CDR2 FQGNSA, per germline. CDR3 nucleotide sequence: TGTGCCAGCAGCTTTAGGGATCGAGCATCCGAGCAGTACTTC. This encodes CASSFRDRASEQYF.

With regard to this clone: Other DNA sequences from this sample encode an identical CDR3 as well. The chain has TRBV5-1 and TRBJ2-7; 7 positions match TRBD1. The ends lost 0 bases at V and 0 bases at J; junction bases unmatched: 3. Germline assignment: CDR1 SGHRS and CDR2 YFSETQ. The CDR3 has 15 amino acids. The CDR3 DNA reads TGCGCCAGCAGCTTGGATGGGACAGCCTCCTACGAGCAGTACTTC. Its translation: CASSLDGTASYEQYF.

This clone was counted between two and nine times. The same CDR3 arises from other DNA sequences in this sample as well. The rearrangement uses TRBV20-1 and TRBJ2-7; no clear D. CDR1 is DFQATT, CDR2 SNEGSKA, per germline (reference sequence). V shed 5 bases and J shed 3 bases, with 8 bases lying between them. The CDR3 length is 11 residues. CDR3 loop: CSAWTDYEQYF. In DNA form, the CDR3 reads TGCAGTGCTTGGACGGACTACGAGCAGTACTTC.

The V and J genes are TRBV5-1 and TRBJ1-3; 7 nucleotides align to TRBD1. The CDR3 extends over 15 amino acids. V shed 4 bases, J shed 0 bases, and the junction held 4 bases outside the gene matches. Germline V gene sequence: CDR1 SGHRS, CDR2 YFSETQ. The CDR3 spells CASSQGGISGNTIYF. CDR3 in DNA: TGCGCCAGCAGCCAGGGGGGGATCTCTGGAAACACCATATATTTT.

The sample holds a few counts of this clone. The chain links TRBV2 to TRBJ1-1, with a tentative D call TRBD1 (6 bases). From germline, CDR1 is SNHLY and CDR2 FYNNEI. This CDR3 contains 13 residues. Trimming removed 6 bases from V and 3 bases from J, with 11 bases in between. The CDR3 sequence is CASSPGVDTEAFF. The CDR3 DNA follows: TGTGCCAGCAGCCCAGGGGTAGACACTGAAGCTTTCTTT.